The T cell receptor (beta chain) described here comes from a study of CD8 T cells in ankylosing spondylitis. Study-wide points: Clones linked with disease were CD8+ and fairly uncommon in the peripheral blood.

Libraries for TCR beta were made by quantitative 5'-RACE with molecular barcodes. TCRdb analysed the 5' RACE reads with MiXCR anew, one entry per CDR3 protein. The repertoire consists of more than 150,000 distinct CDR3 sequences, with roughly 13% occurring once and the leading ten covering 16%. This clonotype was detected a few times. Its specificity is not known. The origin of this receptor is a male donor with ankylosing spondylitis or in good health (not recorded which). The sample was blood, either unsorted or a sorted T cell fraction (not recorded which).

CDR3 region: CASSLRQAPDTQYF. The CDR3 nucleotides read TGTGCCAGCAGCTTAAGGCAGGCCCCAGATACGCAGTATTTT. V gene TRBV11-3 combines with J gene TRBJ2-3; the D is unclear. The V and J ends lost 2 bases and 4 bases respectively, with 10 bases between them. The CDR3 runs 14 residues. CDR1 is SGHNT, CDR2 YENEEA, per germline.